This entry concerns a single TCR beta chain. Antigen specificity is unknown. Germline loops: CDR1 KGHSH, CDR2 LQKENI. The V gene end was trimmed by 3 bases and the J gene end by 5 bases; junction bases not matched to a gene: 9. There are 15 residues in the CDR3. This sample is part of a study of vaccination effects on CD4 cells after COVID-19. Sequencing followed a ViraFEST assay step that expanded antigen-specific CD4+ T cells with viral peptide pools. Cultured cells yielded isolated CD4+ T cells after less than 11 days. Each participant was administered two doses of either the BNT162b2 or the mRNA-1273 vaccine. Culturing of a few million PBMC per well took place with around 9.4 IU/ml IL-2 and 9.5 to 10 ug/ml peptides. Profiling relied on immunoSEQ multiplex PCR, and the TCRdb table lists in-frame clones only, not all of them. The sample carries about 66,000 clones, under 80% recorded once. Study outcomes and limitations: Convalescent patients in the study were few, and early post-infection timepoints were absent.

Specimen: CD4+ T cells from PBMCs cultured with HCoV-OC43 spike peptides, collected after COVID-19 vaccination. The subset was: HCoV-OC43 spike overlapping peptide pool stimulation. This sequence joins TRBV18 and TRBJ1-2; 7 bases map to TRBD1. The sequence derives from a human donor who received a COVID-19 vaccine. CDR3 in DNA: TGTGCCAGCTCACCTAGACAGGGCTGGGTATATGGCTACACCTTC. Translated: CASSPRQGWVYGYTF.